Each of the 3 T cell receptor beta chains below was sequenced from the same sample in a study of identical twins (dated by TCRdb to about 2016). To prepare the library, 5' RACE was applied. The reads were generated on an Illumina HiSeq 2000. TCRdb redid the processing of the public reads, applying fastp at Q25 and MiXCR, and retained in-frame beta chains. Entries that share a CDR3 protein sequence are merged under the most common genes and DNA. This sample lists fewer than 500,000 distinct CDR3 sequences; roughly an eighth were detected once. Approximately 1% of the sample rests with the top ten. The same data also contributed to another study, on yellow fever vaccine responses in identical twins.

Sequenced: CD4+ T cells sorted from blood. The origin of the receptors is a woman aged 18-35 years in good health.

The chain links TRBV7-8 to TRBJ2-5, with TRBD2 identical over 12 bases. This CDR3 is 16 amino acids long. The J segment lost 5 bases and the V segment lost 4 bases, leaving 8 bases of the junction unmatched. The germline V gene encodes CDR1 SGHVS and CDR2 FQNEAQ. CDR3 sequence: CASSWTSGATGETQYF. In nucleotides, the CDR3 is TGTGCCAGCAGCTGGACTAGCGGGGCCACGGGGGAGACCCAGTACTTC.

This clonotype was detected only a few times. J is TRBJ1-1 and V is TRBV15; TRBD1 might be the D (6 bases). The V end was cut by 0 bases, the J end by 2 bases, with 10 bases between. The CDR3 sequence is 15 residues long. Per germline, CDR1 LNHNV and CDR2 YYDKDF (reference sequence). The CDR3 protein is CATSRDKDRNTEAFF. CDR3 DNA: TGTGCCACCAGCAGAGATAAGGACAGAAACACTGAAGCTTTCTTT. Drawing the rest from reference TRBV15 and TRBJ1-1, the complete variable domain is DAMVIQNPRYQVTQFGKPVTLSCSQTLNHNVMYWYQQKSSQAPKLLFHYYDKDFNNEADTPDNFQSRRPNTSFCFLDIRSPGLGDTAMYLCATSRDKDRNTEAFFGQGTRLTVV.

This clonotype has only a few counts. The chain couples TRBV12-3 or TRBV12-4 to TRBJ2-6, with TRBD1 identical over 7 bases. After removal of 6 bases from V and 1 base from J, the junction contained 3 bases not matched to a gene. The CDR3 loop spans 15 amino acids. CDR3 coding DNA: TGTGCCAGCAGGCAACAGGGGTCTGGGGCCAACGTCCTGACTTTC. This encodes CASRQQGSGANVLTF.